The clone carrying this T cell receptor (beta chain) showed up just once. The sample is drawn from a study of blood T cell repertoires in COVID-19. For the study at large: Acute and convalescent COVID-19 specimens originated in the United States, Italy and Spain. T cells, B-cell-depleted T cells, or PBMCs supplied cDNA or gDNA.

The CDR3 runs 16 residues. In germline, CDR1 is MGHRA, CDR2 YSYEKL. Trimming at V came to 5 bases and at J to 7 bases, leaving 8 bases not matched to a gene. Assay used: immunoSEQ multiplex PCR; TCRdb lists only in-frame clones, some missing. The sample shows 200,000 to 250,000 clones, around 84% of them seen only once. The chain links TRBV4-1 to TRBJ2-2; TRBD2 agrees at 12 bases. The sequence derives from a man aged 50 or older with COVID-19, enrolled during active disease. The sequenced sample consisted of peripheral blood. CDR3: CASSYQTSGRGGELFF. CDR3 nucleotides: TGCGCCAGCAGCTACCAGACTAGCGGGAGAGGCGGGGAGCTGTTTTTT.